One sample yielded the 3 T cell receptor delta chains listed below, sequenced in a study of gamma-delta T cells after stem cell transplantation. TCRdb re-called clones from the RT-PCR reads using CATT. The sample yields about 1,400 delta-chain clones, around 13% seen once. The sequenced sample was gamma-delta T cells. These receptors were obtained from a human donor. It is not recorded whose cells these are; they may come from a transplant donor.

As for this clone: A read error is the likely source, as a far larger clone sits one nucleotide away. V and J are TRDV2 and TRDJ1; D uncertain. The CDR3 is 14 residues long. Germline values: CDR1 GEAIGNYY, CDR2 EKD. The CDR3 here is CACGTVGKTDKLIF. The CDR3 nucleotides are TGTGCCTGTGGCACCGTTGGGAAGACCGATAAACTCATCTTT.

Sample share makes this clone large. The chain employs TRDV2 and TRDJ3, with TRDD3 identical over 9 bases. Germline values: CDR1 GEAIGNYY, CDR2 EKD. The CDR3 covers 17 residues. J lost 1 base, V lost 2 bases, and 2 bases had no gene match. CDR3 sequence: CACDSTGGSWDTRQMFF. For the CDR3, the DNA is TGTGCCTGTGACAGTACTGGGGGATCCTGGGACACCCGACAGATGTTTTTC.

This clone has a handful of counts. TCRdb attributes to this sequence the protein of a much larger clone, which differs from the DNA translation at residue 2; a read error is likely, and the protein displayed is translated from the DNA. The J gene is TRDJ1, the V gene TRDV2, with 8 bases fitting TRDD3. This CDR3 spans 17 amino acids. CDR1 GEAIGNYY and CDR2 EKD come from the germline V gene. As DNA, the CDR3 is TGTTCCTGTGACCACGTTACTGGGGGTCACCTCACCGATAAACTCATCTTT. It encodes CSCDHVTGGHLTDKLIF.